This entry is about one T cell receptor (beta chain). Antigen specificity is unknown. The sample comes from a study of shared clonotypes between healthy human individuals. Study information: The cohort comprised a couple of women and a few men. Their ages spanned 18 to 49 years. There were three CD4 naive, three CD4 memory, two CD8 naive and one CD8 memory plates per donor.

Naive CD8 populations comprised CD45RO-negative cells positively selected for CCR7, excluding terminally differentiated effector memory CD45RA+ cells. V lost 3 bases and J 7 bases, leaving 16 bases between the germline ends. Germline V gene data show CDR1 as MGHRA and CDR2 as YSYEKL. The CDR3 has 14 residues. General observations from the study: Generally, naive subsets (rather than memory subsets) showed larger estimated richness. Generation probabilities were higher for clonotypes shared across all four sorted-subset donors than for unshared ones.

The protocol was immunoSEQ multiplex PCR, while the TCRdb copy is restricted to in-frame clones and leaves out a portion. The sample lists under 2,000,000 clones; just under 95% were seen once. V gene TRBV4-1 combines with J gene TRBJ2-7; D may be TRBD2 (5 bases). This clonotype was sampled from a man in his late teens or twenties in good health. The sequenced material came from naive CD8+ T cells sorted from blood. The CDR3 sequence: CASSHLGSNQEQYF. The CDR3 nucleotides read TGCGCCAGCAGCCACTTAGGGAGTAACCAAGAGCAGTACTTC.